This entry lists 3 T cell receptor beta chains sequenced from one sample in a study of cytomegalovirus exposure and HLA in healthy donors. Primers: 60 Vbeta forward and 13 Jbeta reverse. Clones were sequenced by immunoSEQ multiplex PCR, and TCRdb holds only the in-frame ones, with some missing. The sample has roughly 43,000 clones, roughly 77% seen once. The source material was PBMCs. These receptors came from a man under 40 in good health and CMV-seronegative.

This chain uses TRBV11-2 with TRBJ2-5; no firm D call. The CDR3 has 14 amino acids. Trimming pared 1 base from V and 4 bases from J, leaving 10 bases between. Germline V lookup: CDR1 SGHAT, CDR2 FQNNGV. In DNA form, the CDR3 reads TGTGCCAGCAGCTTAGCTCGACACTTAGAGACCCAGTACTTC. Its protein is CASSLARHLETQYF.

CDR3 loop: CASRGSPYGYTF. CDR3 sequence (DNA): TGTGCCAGCAGGGGCAGTCCCTATGGCTACACCTTC. The chain is built from TRBV27 and TRBJ1-2; D is unresolved. This CDR3 comprises 12 residues. V lost 6 bases and J lost 4, with 9 bases in between. In germline, CDR1 is MNHEY, CDR2 SMNVEV (reference sequence).

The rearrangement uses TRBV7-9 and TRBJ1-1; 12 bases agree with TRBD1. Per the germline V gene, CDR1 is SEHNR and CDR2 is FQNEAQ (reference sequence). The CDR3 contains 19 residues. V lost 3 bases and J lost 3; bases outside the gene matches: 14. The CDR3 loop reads CASSFGTGGSTPRDTEAFF. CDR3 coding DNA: TGTGCCAGCAGCTTTGGGACAGGGGGCTCGACCCCACGTGACACTGAAGCTTTCTTT.